Each of the 5 T cell receptor beta chains below was sequenced from the same sample in a study of T cell repertoires in cytomegalovirus infection. Their antigens remain unidentified. TCRdb recomputed calls from the reads with MiXCR, one row per CDR3 protein. The sample records approximately 1,000,000 distinct CDR3 sequences, 25% to 40% being singletons. This sample comprised cultured CD8+ T cells from PBMCs, obtained from culture after CMV antigen stimulation. All receptors come from a human donor in good health (CMV status not recorded). Some clones in this sample may be carry-over from other donors' samples.

This clonotype has more than one count but fewer than ten. The V gene is TRBV27, the J gene TRBJ1-3; D is unclear. Germline-derived CDR1 and CDR2 are MNHEY and SMNVEV (reference sequence). The CDR3 has 14 residues. V was shortened by 0 bases and J by 2 bases, with 5 bases between the two germline ends. The CDR3 protein is CASSLSGTGNTIYF. In DNA form, the CDR3 reads TGTGCCAGCAGTTTATCAGGGACTGGAAACACCATATATTTT.

V usage is TRBV7-9 and J usage is TRBJ2-7; D gene uncertain. Germline V gives CDR1 SEHNR, CDR2 FQNEAQ (reference sequence). The V and J ends lost 2 bases and 6 bases respectively, with 8 bases between them. This CDR3 is 12 amino acids long. The CDR3 here is CASSLRRGEQYF. The DNA of the CDR3 is TGTGCCAGCAGCTTACGACGTGGCGAGCAGTACTTC. The full variable domain, its missing parts supplied by reference TRBV7-9 and TRBJ2-7, is DTGVSQNPRHKITKRGQNVTFRCDPISEHNRLYWYRQTLGQGPEFLTYFQNEAQLEKSRLLSDRFSAERPKGSFSTLEIQRTEQGDSAMYLCASSLRRGEQYFGPGTRLTVT.

On this clonotype: Its ends do not fully match the called genes, so a read error is possible. The V gene is TRBV6-2 or TRBV6-3, the J gene TRBJ2-7; D is possibly TRBD1 or TRBD2 (6 bases each). Per the germline V gene, CDR1 is MNHEY and CDR2 is SVGEGT. The CDR3 consists of 17 residues. The CDR3 region is CASSYSSGGDPHYEQYF. CDR3 nucleotides: TGTGCCAGCAGCTACTCCTCCGGGGGCGATCCCCACTACGAGCAGTACTTC.

In regard to this clonotype: A much larger clone is a single base away; this may be a read error. This chain's CDR3 is CANSPLPSSADTQYF. The CDR3 DNA follows: TGTGCCAACAGCCCCCTTCCGAGTAGCGCAGATACGCAGTATTTT. The chain uses TRBV7-6 and TRBJ2-3, with a weak D call TRBD2 (5 bases). The CDR3 spans 15 residues. Germline-derived CDR1 and CDR2 are SGHVS and FNYEAQ.

The chain links TRBV6-6 to TRBJ1-3, with D unclear. V lost 7 bases and J lost 0, with 13 bases in between. Germline V gene data show CDR1 as MNHNY and CDR2 as SVGAGI (reference sequence). The CDR3 consists of 15 residues. The CDR3 DNA reads as TGTGCCAGCACGTCGGGTGCGAGCTCTGGAAACACCATATATTTT. The encoded protein is CASTSGASSGNTIYF.